This T cell receptor beta chain was identified during a study of shared clonotypes between healthy human individuals. Study-level findings and limits: Clonotypes shared by all four sorted-subset donors had higher generation probabilities than non-shared clonotypes.

Some clones are missing from TCRdb's copy, which holds only in-frame ones; the method was immunoSEQ multiplex PCR. This sample carries roughly 300,000 clones, more than 60% of them seen once, and the ten largest clones take under 11%. A remark on this clone: Its antigen remains unidentified.

V shed 0 bases and J 7 bases; nucleotides not matched to a gene: 3. Germline-derived CDR1 and CDR2 are SGHVS and FQNEAQ. This CDR3 is 14 amino acids long. The healthy adult donors were HIV-negative and reported no recent acute infections or vaccinations. The sequence was obtained from a man younger than 40 in good health. The rearrangement links TRBV7-8 to TRBJ2-3; TRBD2 agrees at 8 bases. Sequenced sample: memory CD4+ T cells sorted from blood. As to subset: CD45RA-negative fraction. CDR3: CASSLASGIYTQYF. In nucleotides, the CDR3 is TGTGCCAGCAGCTTAGCTAGCGGGATTTATACGCAGTATTTT.